The 24 T cell receptor beta chains below all came from one sample that was sequenced in a study of shared T cell receptors in the human thymus. Data came from immunoSEQ multiplex PCR; TCRdb stores just in-frame clones and leaves some out. The table lists hundreds of thousands of clones, over 75% of them singletons. These data also featured in a second study, about human thymus T cells.

The sample was thymocytes. The receptors here all came from a boy younger than two with a congenital heart defect.

The chain employs TRBV27 and TRBJ2-3, with TRBD2 matching 8 bases. Germline-derived CDR1 and CDR2 are MNHEY and SMNVEV (reference sequence). J lost 0 bases, V lost 6 bases, and 11 bases had no gene match. The CDR3 loop spans 17 amino acids. The CDR3 loop reads CASSRGLAQPSTDTQYF. The CDR3 DNA is TGTGCCAGCAGCCGTGGACTAGCTCAACCGAGCACAGATACGCAGTATTTT.

V and J are TRBV27 and TRBJ2-5, with 13 bases fitting TRBD2. Losses at the gene ends were 4 bases for V and 4 bases for J; bases not matched to a gene: 6. The V gene's germline CDR1 is MNHEY and CDR2 SMNVEV (reference sequence). The CDR3 has 16 residues. The DNA for the CDR3 is TGTGCCAGCAGTTCAGGACTAGCGGGAGTGGGAGAGACCCAGTACTTC. Translated: CASSSGLAGVGETQYF.

The chain joins TRBV12-5 to TRBJ2-7, with D perhaps matching TRBD1 (6 bases). In germline, CDR1 is LGHNT, CDR2 FRNRAP. V gave up 3 bases and J gave up 10 bases, with 13 bases separating them. The CDR3 is made up of 12 amino acids. DNA of the CDR3: TGTGCTAGTGGTTTTCCGGACAGAATACAGTACTTC. It encodes CASGFPDRIQYF.

The V call is TRBV7-6, the J call TRBJ2-3; 10 nucleotides match TRBD2. Germline V gives CDR1 SGHVS, CDR2 FNYEAQ. The CDR3 extends over 17 amino acids. V trimming: 3 bases; J trimming: 4 bases; junction bases outside the gene matches: 10. The CDR3 here is CASSFRLAGVSADTQYF. The CDR3 DNA is TGTGCCAGCAGCTTTCGGCTAGCGGGAGTAAGCGCAGATACGCAGTATTTT.

The chain is built from TRBV5-4 and TRBJ1-2; 7 bases align to TRBD1. V shed 4 bases and J 0 bases; nucleotides not matched to a gene: 12. Per germline, CDR1 SGHNT and CDR2 YYREEE (reference sequence). The CDR3 sequence is 17 residues long. The CDR3 DNA is TGTGCCAGCAGCCATACCAGGTTAGGGGGCCCTAACTATGGCTACACCTTC. This codes for CASSHTRLGGPNYGYTF.

The CDR3 loop reads CASSHCGTANTDTQYF. As DNA, the CDR3 is TGTGCCAGCAGCCACTGCGGGACTGCGAACACAGATACGCAGTATTTT. The V gene is TRBV4-2, the J gene TRBJ2-3; D might be TRBD2 (6 bases). V lost 3 bases, J lost 2 bases, and 15 bases lay in between. The CDR3 loop spans 16 amino acids. Germline V gene lookup returns CDR1 LGHNA and CDR2 YNFKEQ.

V usage is TRBV5-5 and J usage is TRBJ2-7; 11 bases line up with TRBD1. Germline CDR1 reads SGHKS; CDR2 reads YYEKEE (reference sequence). This CDR3 has 13 amino acids. With 7 bases clipped from V and 3 bases from J, the junction kept 3 bases outside the gene matches. The CDR3 loop is CASGTGGSYEQYF. The CDR3 DNA follows: TGTGCCAGCGGGACAGGGGGTAGCTACGAGCAGTACTTC. The full variable domain, in which reference TRBV5-5 and TRBJ2-7 provide the parts outside the CDR3, is DAGVTQSPTHLIKTRGQQVTLRCSPISGHKSVSWYQQVLGQGPQFIFQYYEKEERGRGNFPDRFSARQFPNYSSELNVNALLLGDSALYLCASGTGGSYEQYFGPGTRLTVT.

The genes are TRBV10-2 and TRBJ1-3, with TRBD1 identical over 7 bases. The CDR3 is made up of 15 amino acids. Germline trimming cut 6 bases from V and 0 bases from J; bases unmatched to any gene: 5. Germline values: CDR1 WSHSY, CDR2 SAAADI. CDR3 nucleotide sequence: TGCGCCAGCAGCGGACAGGTCCTCTCTGGAAACACCATATATTTT. It is translated as CASSGQVLSGNTIYF.

This chain uses TRBV6-5 with TRBJ2-3, with 8 bases lining up with TRBD2. CDR3 length: 15 amino acids. Germline CDR1 and CDR2: MNHEY and SVGAGI. J was trimmed by 4 bases and V by 5 bases; bases with no gene match: 8. In DNA, the CDR3 is TGTGCCAGCAGTCCATTAGCGGGACCACCAGATACGCAGTATTTT. This gives the protein CASSPLAGPPDTQYF.

This sequence joins TRBV9 and TRBJ2-5; tentative D call: TRBD2 (5 bases). V lost 0 bases, J lost 4 bases, and 13 bases lay in between. This CDR3 contains 15 residues. The germline gives CDR1 SGDLS, CDR2 YYNGEE. The CDR3 region is CASSVVSGRGETQYF. The CDR3 DNA follows: TGTGCCAGCAGCGTAGTATCCGGACGGGGAGAGACCCAGTACTTC.

This clone has only one observation. The CDR3 loop is CASSLHLRSGEQYF. The CDR3 nucleotides read TGTGCCAGCAGTCTCCATCTTAGGTCAGGCGAGCAGTACTTC. The rearrangement links TRBV13 to TRBJ2-7; D gene uncertain. From germline, CDR1 is PRHDT and CDR2 FYEKMQ (reference sequence). V was clipped by 6 bases and J by 6 bases, with 18 bases between them. The CDR3 is made up of 14 amino acids.

The gene calls are TRBV4-1 and TRBJ2-1; possible D gene TRBD2, 6 bases. This CDR3 has 15 residues. CDR1 is MGHRA, CDR2 YSYEKL, per germline. Trimming cost V 6 bases and J 3 bases, with 15 bases left between them. This CDR3 reads CASSRGGSLYNEQFF. CDR3 coding DNA: TGCGCCAGCAGTCGAGGAGGGAGCCTCTACAATGAGCAGTTCTTC.

The rearrangement links TRBV7-2 to TRBJ2-5, with 8 positions matching TRBD2. V was pared by 4 bases and J by 5 bases, with 9 bases of the junction left unmatched. There are 15 residues in the CDR3. Germline V gene sequence: CDR1 SGHTA, CDR2 FQGNSA. This CDR3 is CASSSPGLGAETQYF. The CDR3 coding sequence is TGTGCCAGCAGCTCACCGGGACTAGGAGCTGAGACCCAGTACTTC.

The chain has TRBV6-1 and TRBJ1-5; TRBD1 aligns across 11 bases. This CDR3 is 15 amino acids long. Germline-derived CDR1 and CDR2 are MNHNS and SASEGT. V shed 6 bases, J shed 4 bases, and the junction held 5 bases outside the gene matches. The CDR3 reads CASSGDRGNNQPQHF. The CDR3 coding sequence is TGTGCCAGCAGCGGGGACAGGGGGAATAATCAGCCCCAGCATTTT.

V and J are TRBV15 and TRBJ1-2, with 8 bases identical to TRBD1. The V segment lost 3 bases and the J segment 5 bases; nucleotides outside the gene matches: 5. The CDR3 consists of 14 residues. Germline-derived CDR1 and CDR2 are LNHNV and YYDKDF (reference sequence). The CDR3 sequence is CATSSPGQVYGYTF. The CDR3, as DNA: TGTGCCACCAGCAGCCCGGGACAGGTATATGGCTACACCTTC.

V is TRBV13 and J is TRBJ1-2, with 7 bases aligning to TRBD1. This CDR3 comprises 17 residues. The V gene's germline CDR1 is PRHDT and CDR2 FYEKMQ (reference sequence). V trimming: 2 bases; J trimming: 8 bases; junction bases outside the gene matches: 17. The CDR3, as DNA: TGTGCCAGCAGCTTAAGAAAGTTGGGGGGTAGGGGGCGAGGCTACACCTTC. Its protein product is CASSLRKLGGRGRGYTF. The entire variable domain, with the rest obtained from reference TRBV13 and TRBJ1-2, is as follows: AAGVIQSPRHLIKEKRETATLKCYPIPRHDTVYWYQQGPGQDPQFLISFYEKMQSDKGSIPDRFSAQQFSDYHSELNMSSLELGDSALYFCASSLRKLGGRGRGYTFGSGTRLTVV.

This rearrangement joins TRBV30 to TRBJ2-7; 11 nucleotides align to TRBD2. Germline CDR1 reads GTSNPN; CDR2 reads SVGIG (reference sequence). CDR3 size: 18 residues. J was trimmed by 0 bases and V by 2 bases; bases with no gene match: 12. The CDR3 sequence: CAWSPSSGRASSSYEQYF. CDR3 nucleotides: TGTGCCTGGAGTCCAAGTAGCGGGAGGGCTTCAAGCTCCTACGAGCAGTACTTC.

The J gene is TRBJ2-2, the V gene TRBV5-1; the D is unclear. Germline CDR1 and CDR2: SGHRS and YFSETQ. The CDR3 loop spans 18 amino acids. The V gene lost 1 base and the J gene lost 4 bases, with 20 bases spanning the gap. This CDR3 is CASSLTTTPSRSTGELFF. The DNA for the CDR3 is TGCGCCAGCAGCTTGACAACCACTCCCTCCAGGTCCACCGGGGAGCTGTTTTTT.

In this sample, this clone turned up once. The rearrangement uses TRBV11-2 and TRBJ2-7, with a weak D call TRBD2 (6 bases). Trimming shortened V by 0 bases and J by 2 bases, and 11 bases separated the two germline ends. The germline V gene encodes CDR1 SGHAT and CDR2 FQNNGV. CDR3 length: 15 amino acids. CDR3 sequence reads: CASSLDGGGPYEQYF. The CDR3 nucleotides are TGTGCCAGCAGCTTAGACGGGGGTGGTCCCTACGAGCAGTACTTC. Full variable domain (missing parts from reference TRBV11-2 and TRBJ2-7): EAGVAQSPRYKIIEKRQSVAFWCNPISGHATLYWYQQILGQGPKLLIQFQNNGVVDDSQLPKDRFSAERLKGVDSTLKIQPAKLEDSAVYLCASSLDGGGPYEQYFGPGTRLTVT.

In this sample, this clone turned up a few times. The chain recombines TRBV28 with TRBJ2-1; D gene uncertain. Trimming removed 0 bases from V and 4 bases from J, with 7 bases in between. Per the germline V gene, CDR1 is MDHEN and CDR2 is SYDVKM. The CDR3 totals 14 residues. CDR3 amino acids: CASSLCVLYNEQFF. Here the CDR3 DNA reads TGTGCCAGCAGTTTATGCGTCCTATACAATGAGCAGTTCTTC. The variable domain in full, with the rest retrieved from reference TRBV28 and TRBJ2-1, is DVKVTQSSRYLVKRTGEKVFLECVQDMDHENMFWYRQDPGLGLRLIYFSYDVKMKEKGDIPEGYSVSREKKERFSLILESASTNQTSMYLCASSLCVLYNEQFFGPGTRLTVL.

The V and J genes are TRBV10-3 and TRBJ1-4, with 7 bases aligning to TRBD1. The ends lost 3 bases at V and 0 bases at J; junction bases unmatched: 4. The CDR3 has 16 residues. Germline assignment: CDR1 ENHRY and CDR2 SYGVKD. In DNA form, the CDR3 reads TGTGCCATCAGTGATACAGGGGCCGCAACTAATGAAAAACTGTTTTTT. Its translation: CAISDTGAATNEKLFF.

A single count supports this clone. V and J are TRBV14 and TRBJ1-2, with 7 bases identical to TRBD1. CDR3 length: 15 residues. The ends lost 0 bases at V and 4 bases at J; junction bases unmatched: 5. CDR1 is SGHDN, CDR2 FVKESK, per germline. The CDR3 region is CASSQDGDSTYGYTF. CDR3 coding DNA: TGTGCCAGCAGCCAAGATGGGGACAGCACCTATGGCTACACCTTC.

This rearrangement joins TRBV18 to TRBJ2-1; TRBD1 matches at 8 bases. The V gene's germline CDR1 is KGHSH and CDR2 LQKENI. This CDR3 is built from 17 residues. With V trimmed by 1 base and J by 6 bases, 11 bases remained unmatched. CDR3: CASSPLPRDRRFNEQFF. For the CDR3, the DNA is TGTGCCAGCTCACCACTCCCGCGGGACAGGCGATTCAATGAGCAGTTCTTC.

The V call is TRBV9, the J call TRBJ1-1; a possible D gene is TRBD1 (5 bases). Germline CDR1 is SGDLS and CDR2 is YYNGEE. Trimming left V 0 bases short and J 0 bases short, with 15 bases between. The CDR3 consists of 17 residues. The DNA for the CDR3 is TGTGCCAGCAGCGTAGAAGGCCCCGACAGCTTGAACACTGAAGCTTTCTTT. This encodes CASSVEGPDSLNTEAFF. The whole variable domain, filled in from reference TRBV9 and TRBJ1-1, reads DSGVTQTPKHLITATGQRVTLRCSPRSGDLSVYWYQQSLDQGLQFLIQYYNGEERAKGNILERFSAQQFPDLHSELNLSSLELGDSALYFCASSVEGPDSLNTEAFFGQGTRLTVV.